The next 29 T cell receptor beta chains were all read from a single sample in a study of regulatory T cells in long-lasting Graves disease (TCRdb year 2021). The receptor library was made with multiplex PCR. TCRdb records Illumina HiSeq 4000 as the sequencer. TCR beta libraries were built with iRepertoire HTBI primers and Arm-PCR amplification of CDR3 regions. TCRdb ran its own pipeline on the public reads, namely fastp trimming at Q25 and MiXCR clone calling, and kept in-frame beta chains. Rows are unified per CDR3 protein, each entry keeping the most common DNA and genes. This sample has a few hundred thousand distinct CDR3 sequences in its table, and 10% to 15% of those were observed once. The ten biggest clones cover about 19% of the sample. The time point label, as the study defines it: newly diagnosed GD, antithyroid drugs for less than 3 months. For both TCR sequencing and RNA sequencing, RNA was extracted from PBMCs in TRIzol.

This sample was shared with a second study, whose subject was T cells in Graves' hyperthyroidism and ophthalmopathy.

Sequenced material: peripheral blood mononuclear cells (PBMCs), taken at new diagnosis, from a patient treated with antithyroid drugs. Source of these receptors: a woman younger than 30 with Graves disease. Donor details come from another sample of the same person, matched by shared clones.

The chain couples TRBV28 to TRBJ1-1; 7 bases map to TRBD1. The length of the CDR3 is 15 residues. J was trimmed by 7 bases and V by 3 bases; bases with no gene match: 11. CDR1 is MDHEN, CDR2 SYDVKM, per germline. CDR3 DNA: TGTGCCAGCAGTTTCGGGGACAGTCGAGCGGTTGAAGCTTTCTTT. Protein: CASSFGDSRAVEAFF.

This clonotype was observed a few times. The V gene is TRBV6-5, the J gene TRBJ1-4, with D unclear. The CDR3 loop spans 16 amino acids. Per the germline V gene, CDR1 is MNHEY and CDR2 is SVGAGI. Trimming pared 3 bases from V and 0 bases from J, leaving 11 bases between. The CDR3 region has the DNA TGTGCCAGCAGTTATTTGCCTGTGGCAACTAATGAAAAACTGTTTTTT. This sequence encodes CASSYLPVATNEKLFF.

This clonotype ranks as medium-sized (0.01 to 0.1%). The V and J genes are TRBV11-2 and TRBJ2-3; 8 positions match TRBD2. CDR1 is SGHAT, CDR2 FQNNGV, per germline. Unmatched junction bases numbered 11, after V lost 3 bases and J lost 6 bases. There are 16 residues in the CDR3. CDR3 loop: CASSFLGGGQHDTQYF. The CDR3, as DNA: TGTGCCAGCAGCTTTCTCGGCGGGGGGCAGCATGATACGCAGTATTTT.

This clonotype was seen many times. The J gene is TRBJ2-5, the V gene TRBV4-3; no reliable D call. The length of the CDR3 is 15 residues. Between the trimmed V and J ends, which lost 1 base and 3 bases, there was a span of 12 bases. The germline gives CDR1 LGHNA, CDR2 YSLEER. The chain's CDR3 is CASSQGVGRKETQYF. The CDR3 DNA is TGCGCCAGCAGCCAAGGGGTCGGCAGGAAAGAGACCCAGTACTTC.

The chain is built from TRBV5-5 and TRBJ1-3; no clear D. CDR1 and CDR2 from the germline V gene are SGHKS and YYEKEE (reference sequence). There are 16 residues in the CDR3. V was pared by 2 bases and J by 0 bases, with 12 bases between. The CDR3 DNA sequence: TGTGCCAGCAGCTTTACATCCCTTCTCTCTGGAAACACCATATATTTT. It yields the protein CASSFTSLLSGNTIYF.

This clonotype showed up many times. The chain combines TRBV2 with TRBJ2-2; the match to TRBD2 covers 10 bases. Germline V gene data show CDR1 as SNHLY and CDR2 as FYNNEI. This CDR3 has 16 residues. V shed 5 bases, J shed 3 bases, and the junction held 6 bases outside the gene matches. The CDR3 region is CASSSLAGAYTGELFF. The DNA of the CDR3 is TGTGCCAGCAGTTCCCTAGCGGGAGCTTACACCGGGGAGCTGTTTTTT.

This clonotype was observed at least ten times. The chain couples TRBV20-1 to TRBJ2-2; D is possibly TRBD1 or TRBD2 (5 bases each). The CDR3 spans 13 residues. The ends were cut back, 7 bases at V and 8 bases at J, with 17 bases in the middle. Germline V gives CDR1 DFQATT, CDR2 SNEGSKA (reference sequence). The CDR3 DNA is TGCAGTGGGGACCCTGGGGGAAGGGGGGAGCTGTTTTTT. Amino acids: CSGDPGGRGELFF.

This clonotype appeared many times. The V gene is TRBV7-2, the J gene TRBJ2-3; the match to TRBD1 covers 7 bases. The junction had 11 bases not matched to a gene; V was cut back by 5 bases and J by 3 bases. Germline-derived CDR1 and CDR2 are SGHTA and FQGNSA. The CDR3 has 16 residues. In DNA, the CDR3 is TGTGCCAGCAGCACCCGCCCACGACAGGGAACAGATACGCAGTATTTT. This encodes CASSTRPRQGTDTQYF.

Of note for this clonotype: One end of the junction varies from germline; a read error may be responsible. This CDR3 is CSVENLQTPHSSEKLLF. In nucleotides, the CDR3 is TGCAGCGTTGAAAACTTGCAGACACCCCACTCCTCGGAAAAACTGCTTTTT. This chain connects TRBV29-1 to TRBJ1-4; D remains unclear. This CDR3 has 17 residues. Germline V gene lookup returns CDR1 SQVTM and CDR2 ANQGSEA.

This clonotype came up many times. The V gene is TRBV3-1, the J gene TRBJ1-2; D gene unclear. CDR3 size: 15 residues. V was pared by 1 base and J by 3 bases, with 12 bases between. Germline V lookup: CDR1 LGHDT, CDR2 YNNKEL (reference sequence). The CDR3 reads CASSQVGDPYYGYTF. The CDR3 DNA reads TGTGCCAGCAGCCAAGTGGGCGATCCCTACTATGGCTACACCTTC.

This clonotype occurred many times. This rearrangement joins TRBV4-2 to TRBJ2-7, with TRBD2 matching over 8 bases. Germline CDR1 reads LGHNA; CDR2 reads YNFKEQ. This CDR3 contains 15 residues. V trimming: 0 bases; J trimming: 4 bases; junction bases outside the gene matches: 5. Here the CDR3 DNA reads TGTGCCAGCAGCCAAGACCGTGCGGGGGGATACGAGCAGTACGTC. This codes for CASSQDRAGGYEQYV.

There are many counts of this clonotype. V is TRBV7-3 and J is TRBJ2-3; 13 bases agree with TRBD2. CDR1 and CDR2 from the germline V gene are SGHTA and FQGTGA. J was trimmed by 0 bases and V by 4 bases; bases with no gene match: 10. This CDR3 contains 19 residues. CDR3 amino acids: CASSWGLAGTSRSTDTQYF. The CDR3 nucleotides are TGTGCCAGCAGCTGGGGACTAGCGGGAACCTCCAGAAGCACAGATACGCAGTATTTT.

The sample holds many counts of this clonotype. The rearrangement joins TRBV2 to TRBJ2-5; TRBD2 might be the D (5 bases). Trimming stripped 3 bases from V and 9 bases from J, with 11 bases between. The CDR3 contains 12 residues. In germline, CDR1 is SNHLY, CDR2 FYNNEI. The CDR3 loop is CASSDGLRAQYF. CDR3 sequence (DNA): TGTGCCAGCAGTGACGGGTTGAGGGCCCAGTACTTC.

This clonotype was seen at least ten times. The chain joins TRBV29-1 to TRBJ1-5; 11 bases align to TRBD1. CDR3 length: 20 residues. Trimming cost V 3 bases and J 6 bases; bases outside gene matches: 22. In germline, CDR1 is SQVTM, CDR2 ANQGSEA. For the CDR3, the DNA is TGCAGCGTTGATGGGTGGTGCCCGGGACAGGGGGATTGGCCCCTTCAGCCCCAGCATTTT. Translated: CSVDGWCPGQGDWPLQPQHF.

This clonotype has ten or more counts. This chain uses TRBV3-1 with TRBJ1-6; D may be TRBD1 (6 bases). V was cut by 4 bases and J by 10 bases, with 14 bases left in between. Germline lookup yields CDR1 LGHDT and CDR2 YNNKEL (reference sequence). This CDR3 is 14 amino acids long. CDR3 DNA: TGTGCCAGCAGCCCGACGCCAGGGGACTCACCCCTCCACTTT. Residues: CASSPTPGDSPLHF.

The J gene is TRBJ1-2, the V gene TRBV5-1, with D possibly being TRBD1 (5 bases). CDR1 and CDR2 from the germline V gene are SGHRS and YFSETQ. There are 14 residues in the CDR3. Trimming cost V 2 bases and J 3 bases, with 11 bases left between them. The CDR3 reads CASSFGPRDYGYTF. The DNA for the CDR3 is TGCGCCAGCAGCTTCGGACCCAGGGACTATGGCTACACCTTC. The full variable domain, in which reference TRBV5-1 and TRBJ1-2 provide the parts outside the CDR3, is KAGVTQTPRYLIKTRGQQVTLSCSPISGHRSVSWYQQTPGQGLQFLFEYFSETQRNKGNFPGRFSGRQFSNSRSEMNVSTLELGDSALYLCASSFGPRDYGYTFGSGTRLTVV.

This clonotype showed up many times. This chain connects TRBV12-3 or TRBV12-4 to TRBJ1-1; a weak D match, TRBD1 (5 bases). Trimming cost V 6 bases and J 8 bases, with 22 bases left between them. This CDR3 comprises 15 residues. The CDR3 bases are TGTGCCAGCAGCCGAGGCCGAGGGACTTTGGGGGAAGCTTTCTTT. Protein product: CASSRGRGTLGEAFF.

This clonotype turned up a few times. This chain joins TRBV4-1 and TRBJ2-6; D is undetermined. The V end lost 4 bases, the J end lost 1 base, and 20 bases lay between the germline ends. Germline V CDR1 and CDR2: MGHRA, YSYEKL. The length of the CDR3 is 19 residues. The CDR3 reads CASSLAILAARSGANVLTF. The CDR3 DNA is TGCGCCAGCAGCCTGGCCATTTTGGCAGCTAGATCTGGGGCCAACGTCCTGACTTTC.

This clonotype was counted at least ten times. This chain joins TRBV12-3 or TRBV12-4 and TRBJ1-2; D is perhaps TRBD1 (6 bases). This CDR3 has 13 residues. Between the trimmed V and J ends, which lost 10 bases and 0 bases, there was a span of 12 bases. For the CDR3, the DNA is TGTGCCATACGGGGGGGCCCTAACTATGGCTACACCTTC. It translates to CAIRGGPNYGYTF.

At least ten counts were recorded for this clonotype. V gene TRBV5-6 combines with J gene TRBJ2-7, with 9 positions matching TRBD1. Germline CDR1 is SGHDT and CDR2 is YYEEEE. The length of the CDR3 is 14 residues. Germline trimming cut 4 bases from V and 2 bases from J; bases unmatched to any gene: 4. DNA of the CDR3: TGTGCCAGCAGCCAGGACAGGGGACCCTACGAGCAGTACTTC. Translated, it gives CASSQDRGPYEQYF.

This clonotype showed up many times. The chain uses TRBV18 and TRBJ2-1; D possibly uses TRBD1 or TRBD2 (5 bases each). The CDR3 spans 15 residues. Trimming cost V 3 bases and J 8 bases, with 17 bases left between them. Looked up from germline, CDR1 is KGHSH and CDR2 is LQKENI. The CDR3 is CASSPQGGGAYEQFF. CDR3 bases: TGTGCCAGCTCACCCCAGGGCGGAGGAGCCTATGAGCAGTTCTTC. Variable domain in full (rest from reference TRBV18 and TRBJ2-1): NAGVMQNPRHLVRRRGQEARLRCSPMKGHSHVYWYRQLPEEGLKFMVYLQKENIIDESGMPKERFSAEFPKEGPSILRIQQVVRGDSAAYFCASSPQGGGAYEQFFGPGTRLTVL.

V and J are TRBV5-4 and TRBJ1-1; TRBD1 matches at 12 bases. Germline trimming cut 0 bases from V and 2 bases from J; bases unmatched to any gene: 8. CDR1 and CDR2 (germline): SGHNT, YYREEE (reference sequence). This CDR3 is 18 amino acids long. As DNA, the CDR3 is TGTGCCAGCAGCTTGGCCAAGGGACAGGGGGCTCGTAACACTGAAGCTTTCTTT. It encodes CASSLAKGQGARNTEAFF.

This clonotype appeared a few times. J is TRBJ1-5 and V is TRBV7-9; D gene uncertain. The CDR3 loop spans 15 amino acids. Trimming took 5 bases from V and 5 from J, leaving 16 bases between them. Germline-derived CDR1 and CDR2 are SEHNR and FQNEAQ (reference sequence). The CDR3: CASSREGWGHQPQHF. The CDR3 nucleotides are TGTGCCAGCAGCCGTGAAGGGTGGGGTCATCAGCCCCAGCATTTT.

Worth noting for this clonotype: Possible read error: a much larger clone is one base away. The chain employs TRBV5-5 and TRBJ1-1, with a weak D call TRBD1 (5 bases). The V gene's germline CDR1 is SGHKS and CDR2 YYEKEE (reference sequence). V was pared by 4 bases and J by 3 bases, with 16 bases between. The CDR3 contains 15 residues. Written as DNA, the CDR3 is TGTGCCAGCAGCCCGAGTCTGGGGGTACACACTGAAGCTTTCTTT. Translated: CASSPSLGVHTEAFF.

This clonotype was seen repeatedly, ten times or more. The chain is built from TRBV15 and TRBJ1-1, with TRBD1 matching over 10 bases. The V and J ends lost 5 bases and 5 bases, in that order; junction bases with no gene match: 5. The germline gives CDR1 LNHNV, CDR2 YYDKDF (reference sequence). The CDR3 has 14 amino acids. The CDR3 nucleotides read TGTGCCACCAGCGCCGGGACAGGGGTAACTGAAGCTTTCTTT. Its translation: CATSAGTGVTEAFF.

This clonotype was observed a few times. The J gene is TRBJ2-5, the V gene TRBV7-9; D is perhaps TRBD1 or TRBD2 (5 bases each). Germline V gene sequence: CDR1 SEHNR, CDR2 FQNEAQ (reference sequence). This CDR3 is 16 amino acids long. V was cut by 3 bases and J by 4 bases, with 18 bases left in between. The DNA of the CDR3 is TGTGCCAGCAGCTTCAGAAGCTCGGGGCTCTCAGAGACCCAGTACTTC. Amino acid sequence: CASSFRSSGLSETQYF.

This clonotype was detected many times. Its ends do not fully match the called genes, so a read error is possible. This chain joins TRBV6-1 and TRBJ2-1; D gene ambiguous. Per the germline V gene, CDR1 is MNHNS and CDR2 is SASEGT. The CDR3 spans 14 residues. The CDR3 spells CASSESASGTEQFF. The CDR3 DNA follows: TGCGCCAGCAGTGAGTCGGCCTCAGGCACTGAGCAGTTCTTC.

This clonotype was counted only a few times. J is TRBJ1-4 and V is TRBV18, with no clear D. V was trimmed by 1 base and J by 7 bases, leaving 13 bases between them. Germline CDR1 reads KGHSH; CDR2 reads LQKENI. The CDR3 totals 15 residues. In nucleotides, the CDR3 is TGTGCCAGCTCACCACGGAGAGGTGGGAGTGAAAAACTGTTTTTT. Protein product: CASSPRRGGSEKLFF.

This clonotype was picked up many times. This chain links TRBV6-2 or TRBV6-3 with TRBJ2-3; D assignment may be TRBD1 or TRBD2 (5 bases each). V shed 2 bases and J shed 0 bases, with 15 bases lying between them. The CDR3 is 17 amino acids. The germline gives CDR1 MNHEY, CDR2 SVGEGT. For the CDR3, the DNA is TGTGCCAGCAGTTACGTTCTGGGGGAAGCTAGCACAGATACGCAGTATTTT. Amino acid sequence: CASSYVLGEASTDTQYF.